This T cell receptor (beta chain) stems from a study of human T cells and chemical hapten exposure. Study summary: Patients received weekly diphenylcyclopropenone doses to the scalp throughout the roughly 23-week study.

This clonotype was counted at least ten times. The time point here: patch test 2, 6 weeks after DPC sensitization. Noted treatment: therapeutic diphenylcyclopropenone sensitization with weekly scalp DPC. TCRdb independently ran MiXCR on the RACE reads; one entry per CDR3 protein. The sample has more than 75,000 distinct CDR3 sequences; 10% are singletons. The sample consisted of whole blood, taken in connection with sensitization to the hapten diphenylcyclopropenone (DPC). The receptor comes from a woman aged 25-40 years with alopecia areata. Some clones in this sample may be carry-over from other donors' samples.

The CDR3 loop reads CASSGRTSGASYEQYF. CDR3 sequence (DNA): TGTGCCAGCAGTGGACGGACTAGCGGGGCCTCCTACGAGCAGTACTTC. The rearrangement links TRBV2 to TRBJ2-7, with 12 bases identical to TRBD2. V was clipped by 4 bases and J by 0 bases; unmatched bases: 4. This CDR3 has 16 amino acids. CDR1 is SNHLY, CDR2 FYNNEI, per germline.